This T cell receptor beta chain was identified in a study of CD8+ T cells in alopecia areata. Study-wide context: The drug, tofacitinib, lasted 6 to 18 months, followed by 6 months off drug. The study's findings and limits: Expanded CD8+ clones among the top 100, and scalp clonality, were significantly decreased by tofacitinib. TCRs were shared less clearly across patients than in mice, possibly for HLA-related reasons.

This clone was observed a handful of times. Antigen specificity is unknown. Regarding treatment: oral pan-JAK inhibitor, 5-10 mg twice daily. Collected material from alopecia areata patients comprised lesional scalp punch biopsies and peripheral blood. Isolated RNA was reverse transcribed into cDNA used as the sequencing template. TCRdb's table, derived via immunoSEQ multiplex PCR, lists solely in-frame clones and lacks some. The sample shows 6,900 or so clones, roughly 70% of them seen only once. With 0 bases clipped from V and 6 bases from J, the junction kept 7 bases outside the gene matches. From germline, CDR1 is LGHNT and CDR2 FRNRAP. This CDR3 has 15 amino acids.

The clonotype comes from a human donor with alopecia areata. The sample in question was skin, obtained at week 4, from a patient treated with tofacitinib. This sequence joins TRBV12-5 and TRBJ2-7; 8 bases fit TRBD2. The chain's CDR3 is CASGLVPGGPIEQYF. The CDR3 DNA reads TGTGCTAGTGGTTTGGTACCGGGAGGGCCGATCGAGCAGTACTTC.